Listed here are 14 T cell receptor beta chains from one sample, sequenced in a study of blood T cell repertoires in COVID-19. Here immunoSEQ multiplex PCR was the method, and the copy in TCRdb shows in-frame clones only, minus some. The table shows approximately 12,000 clones, with about four fifths occurring only once. Material for sequencing was peripheral blood. The receptors derive from an older woman with acute or convalescent COVID-19.

A single count supports this clone. The chain has TRBV6-6 and TRBJ1-3; 7 bases match TRBD1. CDR1 and CDR2 (germline): MNHNY, SVGAGI (reference sequence). Germline trimming cut 4 bases from V and 4 bases from J; bases unmatched to any gene: 10. The CDR3 length is 16 residues. CDR3 nucleotide sequence: TGTGCCAGCAGTTCCCGGGACAGATCCTCCGGAAACACCATATATTTT. Its translation: CASSSRDRSSGNTIYF.

The rearrangement links TRBV6-5 to TRBJ1-6, with TRBD1 identical over 7 bases. The germline CDR1 and CDR2 sequences are MNHEY and SVGAGI. This CDR3 is built from 14 residues. V lost 6 bases, J lost 6 bases, and 5 bases stayed unmatched. The CDR3 spells CASRDRLSNSPLHF. CDR3 bases: TGTGCCAGCAGGGACAGGCTCTCTAATTCACCCCTCCACTTT.

This clone has just one count. V and J are TRBV15 and TRBJ1-1; no firm D call. The V and J ends lost 3 bases and 1 base respectively, with 6 bases between them. The germline V gene encodes CDR1 LNHNV and CDR2 YYDKDF (reference sequence). The CDR3 covers 13 residues. The CDR3 reads CATSRTGNTEAFF. DNA of the CDR3: TGTGCCACCAGCAGGACGGGGAACACTGAAGCTTTCTTT.

The chain carries TRBV2 and TRBJ1-6; 7 nucleotides agree with TRBD1. This CDR3 comprises 16 residues. Unmatched junction bases numbered 8, after V lost 3 bases and J lost 6 bases. Germline V lookup: CDR1 SNHLY, CDR2 FYNNEI. The DNA of the CDR3 is TGTGCCAGCAGTGACTCGACAGGGCTGGGTAATTCACCCCTCCACTTT. Encoded protein: CASSDSTGLGNSPLHF. Full variable domain (outside the CDR3, taken from reference TRBV2 and TRBJ1-6): EPEVTQTPSHQVTQMGQEVILRCVPISNHLYFYWYRQILGQKVEFLVSFYNNEISEKSEIFDDQFSVERPDGSNFTLKIRSTKLEDSAMYFCASSDSTGLGNSPLHFGNGTRLTVT.

The table lists this clone with a few counts. V usage is TRBV7-2 and J usage is TRBJ1-2; D may be TRBD1 (6 bases). V shed 2 bases and J shed 4 bases, with 14 bases lying between them. CDR1 is SGHTA, CDR2 FQGNSA, per germline. The CDR3 extends over 15 amino acids. The CDR3 sequence is CASSLLYRESYGYTF. The CDR3 DNA reads TGTGCCAGCAGCTTACTTTACAGGGAGTCCTATGGCTACACCTTC.

The genes are TRBV7-9 and TRBJ1-4; 7 positions agree with TRBD1. Germline trimming cut 5 bases from V and 6 bases from J; bases unmatched to any gene: 9. Germline CDR1 reads SEHNR; CDR2 reads FQNEAQ (reference sequence). The CDR3 extends over 15 amino acids. This CDR3 reads CASSKRGGFDEKLFF. CDR3 DNA sequence: TGTGCCAGCAGCAAAAGAGGGGGCTTTGATGAAAAACTGTTTTTT.

This chain uses TRBV12-3 or TRBV12-4 with TRBJ1-2; D remains ambiguous. The V end was cut by 5 bases, the J end by 8 bases, with 15 bases between. This CDR3 region has 13 residues. Written as DNA, the CDR3 is TGTGCCAGCAGTCCGATCATCCTACGGGGCTACACCTTC. Encoded protein: CASSPIILRGYTF.

V gene TRBV19 combines with J gene TRBJ1-2; tentatively, D is TRBD1 (6 bases). V lost 4 bases to trimming and J lost 7 bases, with 19 bases between them. This CDR3 is built from 15 residues. The germline gives CDR1 LNHDA, CDR2 SQIVND (reference sequence). DNA for the CDR3: TGTGCCAGTAGTACTTATACAGGGATGAGTACTGGCTACACCTTC. It yields the protein CASSTYTGMSTGYTF.

J is TRBJ1-6 and V is TRBV9, with a possible D match to TRBD1 (5 bases). Trimming shortened V by 0 bases and J by 9 bases, and 13 bases separated the two germline ends. The CDR3 is 15 residues long. Germline V lookup: CDR1 SGDLS, CDR2 YYNGEE. The CDR3 here is CASSVGKGFVSPLHF. The CDR3 DNA reads as TGTGCCAGCAGCGTAGGGAAGGGGTTTGTTTCACCCCTCCACTTT.

The chain is built from TRBV6-2 or TRBV6-3 and TRBJ1-2, with D possibly matching TRBD1 (6 bases). V was pared by 6 bases and J by 8 bases, with 16 bases between. This CDR3 is 13 amino acids long. From germline, CDR1 is MNHEY and CDR2 SVGEGT. CDR3 sequence reads: CASSNGQLRGYTF. CDR3 DNA: TGTGCCAGCAGCAACGGACAGCTTAGGGGCTACACCTTC.

V and J are TRBV10-2 and TRBJ1-1; maybe TRBD1 (5 bases). Germline V CDR1 and CDR2: WSHSY, SAAADI. Trimming cost V 6 bases and J 2 bases, with 13 bases left between them. This CDR3 has 14 residues. The CDR3 here is CASSPAGLNTEAFF. In DNA, the CDR3 is TGCGCCAGCAGCCCCGCGGGGCTTAACACTGAAGCTTTCTTT.

This chain connects TRBV3-1 (or the pseudogene TRBV3-2) to TRBJ1-6; a weak D match, TRBD1 (6 bases). The V end lost 1 base, the J end lost 4 bases, and 23 bases lay between the germline ends. In germline, CDR1 is LGHDT, CDR2 YNNKEL (reference sequence). The CDR3 totals 20 residues. CDR3 nucleotide sequence: TGTGCCAGCAGCCAAGGGTGGCCCGGGACAAGGACTCCTTATAATTCACCCCTCCACTTT. Residues: CASSQGWPGTRTPYNSPLHF.

The chain recombines TRBV5-1 with TRBJ1-2; perhaps TRBD1 as D (5 bases). V lost 0 bases and J lost 0, with 12 bases in between. The germline V gene has CDR1 SGHRS and CDR2 YFSETQ. The CDR3 totals 16 residues. The CDR3 DNA sequence: TGCGCCAGCAGCTTGGCGCAGGGAGGGCCTAACTATGGCTACACCTTC. It translates to CASSLAQGGPNYGYTF.

The rearrangement links TRBV18 to TRBJ2-6; maybe TRBD1 (5 bases). CDR1 is KGHSH and CDR2 is LQKENI in the germline V gene. CDR3 length: 19 residues. The V and J ends lost 3 bases and 4 bases respectively, with 22 bases between them. DNA for the CDR3: TGTGCCAGCTCACCTCGAGTAGGGGCCTTTGGGAAGGGGGCCAACGTCCTGACTTTC. This gives the protein CASSPRVGAFGKGANVLTF.